This T cell receptor beta chain came from a study of shared clonotypes between healthy human individuals (TCRdb year 2020). A note on the overall study: The cohort included a few men and two women between 18 and 49 years of age. Each donor's leukapheresis produced roughly between about 0.8 and 8.9 billion PBMCs. The study deeply sequenced blood TCR repertoires of five healthy adults to estimate repertoire size and the extent of clonotype sharing between individuals. To increase sequencing depth and limit assay-specific biases, different laboratories used diverse techniques to prepare libraries and sequence TCR repertoires. Per donor, three plates each were used for CD4 naive and CD4 memory, two for CD8 naive, and one for CD8 memory.

TCR CDR3 regions were amplified from genomic DNA by multiplex PCR using the deep immunoSEQ assay. For each cell subset, the extracted genomic DNA was distributed evenly across all wells of several immunoSEQ 96-well plates, and each plate served as one replicate. Each replicate PCR for sorted subsets received about 220 ng genomic DNA, equal to tens of thousands of T cell genomes. Purified libraries were measured with a Qubit 3.0 fluorometer, size-checked on a Bioanalyzer 2100, and measured again with the KAPA Library Quantification kit. Every immunoSEQ 96-well plate was sequenced on a dedicated single-read 150-cycle Illumina NextSeq 550 flow cell. The original methods were these. Because the immunoSEQ output held only junctional sequences and lacked quality scores, the filtering could not match the filtering applied to full-length reads. To assign V/J genes and CDR3, sequences were annotated against IMGT germline references using PyIR, a Python wrapper for IgBLAST v1.9. Reads were removed for weak V/J assignments (E-value above 1e-6), missing CDR3, stop codons, out-of-frame junctions, or ambiguous translated residues. A V3J clonotype was defined by an identical inferred V gene, J gene, and CDR3 amino acid sequence. To compute the percentage overlap between repertoires, the number of shared unique clonotypes was divided by the size of the smaller repertoire. Three approaches were used to assess repertoire richness: RTK rarefaction, the Chao1 estimator, and Recon v2.1 estimates of unobserved clonotypes. OLGA was used to compute generation probabilities for all TCRbeta clonotypes that the gDNA method yielded from four donors. Held by TCRdb, this immuneACCESS table contains in-frame sequences only and omits some clones. Under half of the omission traces to an unresolved V gene where checked; the cause of the rest is unknown. The D gene and trimming were derived from the DNA, and the V and J assignments and clone size from that table. Counted in this sample were 1 million to 1.3 million clones; approximately 80% of them appeared once. The top ten constitute 0.6% to 0.7% of the sample.

On this clone itself: Its antigen has not been determined. No base quality information exists; no much larger clone differs at one position.

General conclusions and limits of the study: Sharing across a few donors was observed for approximately 5% of naive CD4, less than 4% of naive CD8, 2.3% of memory CD4, and around 0.44% of memory CD8 clonotypes. Compared with non-shared clonotypes, the clonotypes found in all four sorted-subset donors had higher generation probabilities. Rarefaction of sorted-subset datasets indicated incomplete sequencing despite the large sequencing depth. Larger estimated clonotype richness was generally found for naive subsets than for memory subsets. Based on pairwise subsampling, the degree of clonotype sharing among donors was expected to be affected by sequencing depth. Only blood was sampled, and tissue TCR repertoires likely differ from those in blood. Because the study included a small number of donors, the genetic and exposure-history diversity represented was limited.

Measured from the cysteine to the phenylalanine, the CDR3 is 16 residues long. Only the CDR3 region is kept as DNA, spanning 48 bases read in frame from base 1. The junction shows trimming of 0 bases on V and 3 bases on J, plus 13 bases between the germline ends. The germline V gene supplies CDR1 SGHRS and CDR2 YFSETQ. The donors were healthy, HIV-negative adults with no recently reported acute infections or vaccinations. All donors were Caucasian adults living in Nashville, Tennessee, USA. Magnetic negative selection was used to enrich CD4+ T cells, after which naive cells were positively selected on CD45RA and the negative fraction became the memory subset. Blood was collected by leukapheresis, and PBMCs were isolated by Ficoll-Histopaque density gradient centrifugation and then cryopreserved in liquid nitrogen vapor phase. Analytical flow cytometry was used to check the purity and quantity of each magnetically sorted T cell population. Genomic DNA was isolated from every sorted fraction and measured by UV absorbance on a Nanodrop 2000c.

This receptor chain uses TRBV5-1 and TRBJ2-1; a weak D assignment points to TRBD2 (5 bases agree). This sequence originates from a young man in good health. Some clones in this sample may be carry-over from other donors' samples. The specimen sequenced was memory CD4+ T cells from PBMCs. This specimen's cell subset or site label, per the study, means: CD45RA-negative fraction. The CDR3 protein sequence reads: CASSLGASLNYNEQFF. The bases are TGCGCCAGCAGCTTGGGGGCTAGCCTAAACTACAATGAGCAGTTCTTC.